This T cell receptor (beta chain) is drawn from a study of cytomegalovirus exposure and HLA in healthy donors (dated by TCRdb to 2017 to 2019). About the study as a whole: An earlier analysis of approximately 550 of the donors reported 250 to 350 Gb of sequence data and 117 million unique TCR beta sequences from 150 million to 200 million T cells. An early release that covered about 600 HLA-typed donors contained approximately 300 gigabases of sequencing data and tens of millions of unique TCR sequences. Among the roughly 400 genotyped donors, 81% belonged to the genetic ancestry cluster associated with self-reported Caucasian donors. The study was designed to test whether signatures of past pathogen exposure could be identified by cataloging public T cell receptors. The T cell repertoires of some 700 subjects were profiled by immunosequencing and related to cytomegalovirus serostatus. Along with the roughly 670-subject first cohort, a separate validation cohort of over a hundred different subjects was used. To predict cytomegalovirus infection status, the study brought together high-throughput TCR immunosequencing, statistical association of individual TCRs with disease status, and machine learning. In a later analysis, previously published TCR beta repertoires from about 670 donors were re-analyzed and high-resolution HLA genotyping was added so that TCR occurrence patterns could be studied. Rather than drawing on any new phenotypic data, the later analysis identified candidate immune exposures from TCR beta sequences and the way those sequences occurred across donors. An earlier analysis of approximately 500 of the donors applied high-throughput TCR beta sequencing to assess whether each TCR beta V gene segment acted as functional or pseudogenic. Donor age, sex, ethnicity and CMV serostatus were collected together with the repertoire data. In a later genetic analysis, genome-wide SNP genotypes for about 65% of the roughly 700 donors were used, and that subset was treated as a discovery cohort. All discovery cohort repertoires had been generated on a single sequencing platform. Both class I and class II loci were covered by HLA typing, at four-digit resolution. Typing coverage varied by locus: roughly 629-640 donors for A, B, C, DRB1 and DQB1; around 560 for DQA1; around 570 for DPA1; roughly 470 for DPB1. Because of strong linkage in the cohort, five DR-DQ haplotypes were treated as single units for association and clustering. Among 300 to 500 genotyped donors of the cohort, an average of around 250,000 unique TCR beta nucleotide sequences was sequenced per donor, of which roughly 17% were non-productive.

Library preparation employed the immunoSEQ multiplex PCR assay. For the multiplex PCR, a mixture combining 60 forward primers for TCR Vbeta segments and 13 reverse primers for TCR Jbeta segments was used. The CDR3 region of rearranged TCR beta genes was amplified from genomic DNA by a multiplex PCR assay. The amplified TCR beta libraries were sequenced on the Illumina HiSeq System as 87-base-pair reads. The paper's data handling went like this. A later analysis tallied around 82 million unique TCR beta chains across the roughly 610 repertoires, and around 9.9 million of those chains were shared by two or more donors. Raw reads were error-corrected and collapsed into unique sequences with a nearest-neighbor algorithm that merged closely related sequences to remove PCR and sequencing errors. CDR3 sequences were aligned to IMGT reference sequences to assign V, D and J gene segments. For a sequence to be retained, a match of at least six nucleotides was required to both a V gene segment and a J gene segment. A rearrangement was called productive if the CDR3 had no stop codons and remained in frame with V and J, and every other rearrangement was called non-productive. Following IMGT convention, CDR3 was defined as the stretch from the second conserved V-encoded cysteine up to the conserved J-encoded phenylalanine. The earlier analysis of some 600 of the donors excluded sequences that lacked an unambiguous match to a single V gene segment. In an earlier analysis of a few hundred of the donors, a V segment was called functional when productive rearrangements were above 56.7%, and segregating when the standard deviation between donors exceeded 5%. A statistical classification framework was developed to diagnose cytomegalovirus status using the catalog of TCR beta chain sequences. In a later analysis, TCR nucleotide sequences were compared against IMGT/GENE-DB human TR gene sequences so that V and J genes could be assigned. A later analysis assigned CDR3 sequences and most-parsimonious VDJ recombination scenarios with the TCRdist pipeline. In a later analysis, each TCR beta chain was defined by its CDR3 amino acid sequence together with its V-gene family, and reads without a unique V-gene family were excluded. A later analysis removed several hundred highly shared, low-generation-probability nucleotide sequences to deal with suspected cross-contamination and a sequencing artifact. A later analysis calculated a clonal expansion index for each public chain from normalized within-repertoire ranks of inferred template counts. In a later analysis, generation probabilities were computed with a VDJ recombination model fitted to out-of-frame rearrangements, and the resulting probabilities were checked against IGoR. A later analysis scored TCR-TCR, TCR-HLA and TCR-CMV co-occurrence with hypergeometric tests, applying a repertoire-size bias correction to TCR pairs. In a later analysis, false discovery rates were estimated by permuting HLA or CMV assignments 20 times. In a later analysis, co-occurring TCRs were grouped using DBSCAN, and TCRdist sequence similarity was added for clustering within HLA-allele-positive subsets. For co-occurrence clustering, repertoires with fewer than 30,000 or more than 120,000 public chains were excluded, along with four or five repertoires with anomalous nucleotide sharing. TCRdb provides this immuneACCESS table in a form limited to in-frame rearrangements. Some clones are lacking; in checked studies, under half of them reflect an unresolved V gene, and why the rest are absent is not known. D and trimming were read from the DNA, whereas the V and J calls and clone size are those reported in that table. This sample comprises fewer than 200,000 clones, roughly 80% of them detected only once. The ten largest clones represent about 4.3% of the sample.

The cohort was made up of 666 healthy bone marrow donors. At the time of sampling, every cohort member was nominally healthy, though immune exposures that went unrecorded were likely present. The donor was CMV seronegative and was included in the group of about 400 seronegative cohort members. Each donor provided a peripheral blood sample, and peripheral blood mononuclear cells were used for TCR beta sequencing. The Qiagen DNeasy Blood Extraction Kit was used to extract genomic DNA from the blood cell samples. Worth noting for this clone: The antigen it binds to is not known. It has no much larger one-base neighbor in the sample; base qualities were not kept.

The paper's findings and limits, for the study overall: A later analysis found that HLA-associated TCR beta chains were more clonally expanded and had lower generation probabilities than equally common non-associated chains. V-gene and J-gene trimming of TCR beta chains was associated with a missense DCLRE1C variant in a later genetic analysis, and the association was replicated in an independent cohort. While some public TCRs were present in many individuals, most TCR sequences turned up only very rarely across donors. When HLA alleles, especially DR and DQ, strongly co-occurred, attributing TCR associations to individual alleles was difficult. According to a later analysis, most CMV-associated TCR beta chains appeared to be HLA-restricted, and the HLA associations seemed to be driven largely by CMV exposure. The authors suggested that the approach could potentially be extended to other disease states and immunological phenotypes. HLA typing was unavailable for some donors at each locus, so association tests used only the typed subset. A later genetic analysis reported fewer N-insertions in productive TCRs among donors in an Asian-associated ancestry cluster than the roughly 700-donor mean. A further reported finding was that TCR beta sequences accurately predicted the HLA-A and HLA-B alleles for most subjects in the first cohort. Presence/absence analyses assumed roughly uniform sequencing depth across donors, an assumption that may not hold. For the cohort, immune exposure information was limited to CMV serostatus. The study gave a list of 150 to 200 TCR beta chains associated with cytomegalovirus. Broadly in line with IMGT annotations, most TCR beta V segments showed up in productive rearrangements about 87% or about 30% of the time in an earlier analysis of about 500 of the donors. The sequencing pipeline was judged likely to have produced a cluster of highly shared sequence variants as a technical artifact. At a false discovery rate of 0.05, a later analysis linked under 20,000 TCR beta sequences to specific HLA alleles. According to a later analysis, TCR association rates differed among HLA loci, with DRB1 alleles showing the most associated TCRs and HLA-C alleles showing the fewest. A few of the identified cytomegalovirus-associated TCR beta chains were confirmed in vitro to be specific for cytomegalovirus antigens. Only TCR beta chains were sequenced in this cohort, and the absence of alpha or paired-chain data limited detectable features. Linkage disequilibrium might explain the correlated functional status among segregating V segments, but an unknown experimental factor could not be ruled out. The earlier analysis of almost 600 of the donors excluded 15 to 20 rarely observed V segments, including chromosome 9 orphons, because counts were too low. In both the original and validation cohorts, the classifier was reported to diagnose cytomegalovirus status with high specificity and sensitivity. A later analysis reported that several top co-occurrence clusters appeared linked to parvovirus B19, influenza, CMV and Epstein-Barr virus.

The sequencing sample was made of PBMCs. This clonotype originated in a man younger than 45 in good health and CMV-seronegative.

The CDR3 reads CASSEGGGGDEQFF. The DNA is TGTGCCAGCAGTGAGGGCGGGGGGGGCGATGAGCAGTTCTTC. Here the chain combines TRBV6-1 and TRBJ2-1, and 9 bases in between align with TRBD2. Reading from cysteine to phenylalanine, the CDR3 counts 14 amino acids. CDR3 DNA only is kept here, 42 bases in frame from base 1. CDR1 and CDR2, looked up from the germline V gene, are MNHNS and SASEGT. V and J are trimmed by 3 bases and 8 bases, and the gene matches miss 5 bases of the junction.